This TCR beta chain is drawn from a study of T cell repertoires in cytomegalovirus infection. Germline assignment: CDR1 DFQATT and CDR2 SNEGSKA (reference sequence). This CDR3 contains 13 residues. V gave up 1 base and J gave up 2 bases, with 8 bases separating them. MiXCR, run by TCRdb on the reads, gives a single entry per CDR3 protein. The profile shows under 800,000 distinct CDR3 sequences, less than 25% of them singletons. The sample comprised CD8+ T cells from PBMCs. This clonotype originated in a human donor in good health (CMV status not recorded). Some clones in this sample may be carry-over from other donors' samples. The J gene is TRBJ1-2, the V gene TRBV20-1; no clear D. The chain's CDR3 is CSARVQSNYGYTF. The CDR3 DNA follows: TGCAGTGCTAGAGTACAGTCGAACTATGGCTACACCTTC.